This passage covers 22 T cell receptor beta chains from one sample sequenced in a study of siplizumab effects on memory and regulatory T cells (dated by TCRdb to the late 2010s). The library was made by the immunoSEQ multiplex PCR assay. The table comes from immuneACCESS by way of TCRdb, which keeps in-frame sequences with V and J called. Part of the clones is missing from these tables; in studies checked, under half for an unresolved V gene and the rest for unknown reasons. Across this sample there are about 52,000 clones, with nearly 98% seen only once. The ten largest make up around 0.6% of the sample. The sequencing input was naive CD4+ T cells sorted from blood. The meaning of the sample's cell subset or site label: unstimulated naive T cells. Every receptor here comes from a human donor in good health.

The V gene is TRBV11-2, the J gene TRBJ2-1; 7 positions agree with TRBD2. Per germline, CDR1 SGHAT and CDR2 FQNNGV. CDR3 size: 16 residues. J was trimmed by 6 bases and V by 3 bases; bases with no gene match: 11. CDR3 region: CASSFLLGLVGNEQFF. The DNA of the CDR3 is TGTGCCAGCAGCTTCTTACTCGGACTAGTGGGCAATGAGCAGTTCTTC.

The chain links TRBV6-5 to TRBJ1-2, with D uncertain. From germline, CDR1 is MNHEY and CDR2 SVGAGI. CDR3 length: 15 residues. The V end lost 2 bases, the J end lost 2 bases, and 12 bases lay between the germline ends. CDR3 sequence reads: CASSYNPGTNYGYTF. In nucleotides, the CDR3 is TGTGCCAGCAGTTACAATCCGGGTACGAACTATGGCTACACCTTC.

The chain employs TRBV7-3 and TRBJ2-1; 8 bases are shared with TRBD2. CDR1 is SGHTA and CDR2 is FQGTGA in the germline V gene. The CDR3 consists of 17 residues. J lost 0 bases, V lost 5 bases, and 9 bases had no gene match. The CDR3 region is CASSPFSGVLSYNEQFF. The CDR3 DNA is TGTGCCAGCAGCCCATTTAGCGGGGTCCTCTCCTACAATGAGCAGTTCTTC.

V and J are TRBV4-3 and TRBJ2-3; maybe TRBD1 (6 bases). Trimming stripped 1 base from V and 6 bases from J, with 11 bases between. The CDR3 has 14 residues. Germline-derived CDR1 and CDR2 are LGHNA and YSLEER. CDR3 coding DNA: TGCGCCAGCAGCCAAGGACAGGAGACCGATACGCAGTATTTT. Protein: CASSQGQETDTQYF.

The V and J genes are TRBV10-2 and TRBJ2-7; tentatively, D is TRBD2 (5 bases). Between the trimmed V and J ends, which lost 6 bases and 3 bases, there was a span of 21 bases. The CDR3 is made up of 16 amino acids. Germline V gene data show CDR1 as WSHSY and CDR2 as SAAADI. The CDR3: CASRFVVGVGGYEQYF. The CDR3 coding sequence is TGCGCCAGCAGGTTCGTAGTCGGGGTAGGAGGCTACGAGCAGTACTTC.

V gene TRBV18 combines with J gene TRBJ1-2, with 7 bases matching TRBD1. J was trimmed by 8 bases and V by 4 bases; bases with no gene match: 7. CDR1 KGHSH and CDR2 LQKENI come from the germline V gene. The CDR3 is 13 amino acids. The CDR3 DNA follows: TGTGCCAGCTCACGACTCGACAGGGACGGCTACACCTTC. This sequence encodes CASSRLDRDGYTF.

The chain's CDR3 is CASGYGRGSYGYTF. The CDR3 region has the DNA TGTGCCAGCGGTTACGGGCGGGGGAGCTATGGCTACACCTTC. The V and J genes are TRBV28 and TRBJ1-2, with a possible D match to TRBD1 (5 bases). Germline V gene sequence: CDR1 MDHEN, CDR2 SYDVKM. There are 14 residues in the CDR3. Trimming left V 8 bases short and J 4 bases short, with 17 bases between.

The gene calls are TRBV20-1 and TRBJ2-5; D not resolved. This CDR3 is 10 amino acids long. The germline gives CDR1 DFQATT, CDR2 SNEGSKA (reference sequence). As DNA, the CDR3 is TGCACGATCAACCAAGAGACCCAGTACTTC. This codes for CTINQETQYF.

The rearrangement links TRBV7-8 to TRBJ2-7, with TRBD2 matching over 10 bases. The CDR3 is 15 residues long. CDR1 and CDR2 (germline): SGHVS, FQNEAQ. The J segment lost 0 bases and the V segment lost 2 bases, leaving 1 base of the junction unmatched. The DNA of the CDR3 is TGTGCCAGCAGCTTAAGGACTAGCGGCTCCTACGAGCAGTACTTC. This translates into CASSLRTSGSYEQYF.

The chain has TRBV10-3 and TRBJ2-7; 10 nucleotides match TRBD2. V gave up 3 bases and J gave up 2 bases; unmatched junction bases: 7. This CDR3 has 16 residues. Per germline, CDR1 ENHRY and CDR2 SYGVKD. The CDR3 nucleotides read TGTGCCATCAGTGAATTTAGCGGGAGGCCCCCCTACGAGCAGTACTTC. Its translation: CAISEFSGRPPYEQYF.

J is TRBJ2-5 and V is TRBV13; 7 bases map to TRBD1. Germline CDR1 reads PRHDT; CDR2 reads FYEKMQ (reference sequence). Losses at the gene ends were 2 bases for V and 1 base for J; bases not matched to a gene: 7. The CDR3 contains 16 residues. The CDR3: CASSLRYRGPQETQYF. The CDR3 coding sequence is TGTGCCAGCAGCTTACGGTACAGGGGCCCCCAAGAGACCCAGTACTTC.

The chain recombines TRBV7-6 with TRBJ2-1; no reliable D call. V shed 5 bases and J shed 6 bases, with 14 bases lying between them. There are 14 residues in the CDR3. CDR1 is SGHVS, CDR2 FNYEAQ, per germline. CDR3 DNA sequence: TGTGCCAGCAGCCCAGAATTTATCGGCAATGAGCAGTTCTTC. Its protein product is CASSPEFIGNEQFF.

This CDR3 reads CASSSRESGANVLTF. As DNA, the CDR3 is TGTGCCAGCAGCTCCAGGGAATCTGGGGCCAACGTCCTGACTTTC. This chain uses TRBV7-3 with TRBJ2-6; D is perhaps TRBD1 (5 bases). There are 15 residues in the CDR3. Germline assignment: CDR1 SGHTA and CDR2 FQGTGA. Trimming took off 4 bases at V and 1 base at J, with 8 bases between the two ends. Using reference TRBV7-3 and TRBJ2-6 for the parts outside the CDR3, the full variable domain is GAGVSQTPSNKVTEKGKYVELRCDPISGHTALYWYRQSLGQGPEFLIYFQGTGAADDSGLPNDRFFAVRPEGSVSTLKIQRTERGDSAVYLCASSSRESGANVLTFGAGSRLTVL.

The rearrangement links TRBV4-1 to TRBJ2-2; D unclear. This CDR3 region has 14 residues. The V end was cut by 1 base, the J end by 5 bases, with 8 bases between. Germline V gene lookup returns CDR1 MGHRA and CDR2 YSYEKL. The CDR3 DNA reads as TGCGCCAGCAGCCAAGCAGGAATTACCGGGGAGCTGTTTTTT. The encoded protein is CASSQAGITGELFF.

The chain carries TRBV28 and TRBJ2-5, with D possibly matching TRBD1 (6 bases). The germline V and J ends were trimmed by 2 bases and 1 base, with 14 bases remaining between them. CDR3 size: 16 residues. Germline V gene data show CDR1 as MDHEN and CDR2 as SYDVKM. The DNA for the CDR3 is TGTGCCAGCAGTTTAAGGCGGACAGTCCCCCAAGAGACCCAGTACTTC. It is translated as CASSLRRTVPQETQYF.

J is TRBJ2-7 and V is TRBV19; TRBD1 matches 10 bases. The CDR3 is 14 amino acids. Germline CDR1 and CDR2: LNHDA and SQIVND (reference sequence). Trimming took 7 bases from V and 5 from J; bases not matched to a gene: 8. The CDR3 is CASTRTGGTDEQYF. CDR3 in DNA: TGTGCCAGTACTCGGACAGGGGGTACGGACGAGCAGTACTTC.

The chain links TRBV29-1 to TRBJ2-2; tentatively, D is TRBD2 (6 bases). Trimming removed 4 bases at V and 5 bases at J, with 11 bases between. This CDR3 comprises 13 residues. Germline V gene data show CDR1 as SQVTM and CDR2 as ANQGSEA. The CDR3 DNA reads as TGCAGCGTTGGAGGGAGCGGGACCGGGGAGCTGTTTTTT. This gives the protein CSVGGSGTGELFF.

The chain employs TRBV6-6 and TRBJ2-1; 7 bases fit TRBD2. CDR1 and CDR2 from the germline V gene are MNHNY and SVGAGI (reference sequence). The CDR3 contains 14 residues. Trimming at V came to 6 bases and at J to 3 bases, leaving 5 bases not matched to a gene. The chain's CDR3 is CASRRGGSYNEQFF. The CDR3 DNA follows: TGTGCCAGCAGGCGGGGCGGGAGCTACAATGAGCAGTTCTTC.

The chain recombines TRBV4-1 with TRBJ1-3, with D unresolved. Germline CDR1 and CDR2: MGHRA and YSYEKL. The CDR3 has 11 residues. V dropped 8 bases and J dropped 4 bases, with 6 bases sitting between them. Here the CDR3 DNA reads TGCGCCAGCGGCAGGGGAAACACCATATATTTT. It translates to CASGRGNTIYF.

The chain uses TRBV5-4 and TRBJ1-2; 9 positions match TRBD1. Germline lookup yields CDR1 SGHNT and CDR2 YYREEE (reference sequence). The junction had 8 bases not matched to a gene; V was cut back by 3 bases and J by 5 bases. CDR3 size: 15 residues. The CDR3 nucleotides are TGTGCCAGCAGCTCCAGGACAGGGGACTGGTATGGCTACACCTTC. Translation gives CASSSRTGDWYGYTF.

The V gene is TRBV5-1, the J gene TRBJ2-5, with 11 bases that match TRBD2. V shed 0 bases and J 4 bases; nucleotides not matched to a gene: 8. CDR3 length: 17 amino acids. From germline, CDR1 is SGHRS and CDR2 YFSETQ. The CDR3 spells CASSLGLAGTTGETQYF. The DNA for the CDR3 is TGCGCCAGCAGCTTGGGACTAGCGGGAACCACTGGAGAGACCCAGTACTTC.

This sequence joins TRBV9 and TRBJ2-1; 9 nucleotides match TRBD1. There are 16 residues in the CDR3. Trimming at V came to 4 bases and at J to 1 base, leaving 6 bases not matched to a gene. Germline CDR1 and CDR2: SGDLS and YYNGEE. DNA for the CDR3: TGTGCCAGCAGCCGACAGGGGGGTCCATCCTACAATGAGCAGTTCTTC. It translates to CASSRQGGPSYNEQFF.